The 3 T cell receptor beta chains in this list originate from one sample, sequenced in a study of blood T cell repertoires in COVID-19. Generated by immunoSEQ multiplex PCR, the TCRdb table keeps only in-frame clones and is missing some. The table has 250,000 to 300,000 clones, more than 75% seen once. Sample: PBMCs or T cells enriched from blood (not recorded which). The receptor source for this set is a man aged 18 to 30 who had recovered from COVID-19.

The gene calls are TRBV4-2 and TRBJ2-1; 8 bases are shared with TRBD2. V dropped 0 bases and J dropped 4; count of bases not matched to a gene: 5. Germline V CDR1 and CDR2: LGHNA, YNFKEQ. The CDR3 has 16 residues. The DNA for the CDR3 is TGTGCCAGCAGCCAAGAGATGGCGGGGGGTTACAATGAGCAGTTCTTC. Translating gives CASSQEMAGGYNEQFF.

CDR3 in DNA: TGCGCCAGCAGCTTGGTTGGCGGGCCCCAAGAGACCCAGTACTTC. Encoded protein: CASSLVGGPQETQYF. The genes are TRBV5-1 and TRBJ2-5, with a tentative D call TRBD2 (5 bases). Germline assignment: CDR1 SGHRS and CDR2 YFSETQ. CDR3 size: 15 residues. The V and J ends lost 0 bases and 1 base respectively, with 10 bases between them.

The chain combines TRBV11-3 with TRBJ2-5, with D tentatively TRBD2 (5 bases). The CDR3 covers 12 residues. The V end was cut by 2 bases, the J end by 5 bases, with 6 bases between. Per germline, CDR1 SGHNT and CDR2 YENEEA. The DNA of the CDR3 is TGTGCCAGCAGCTTATTAGCGGAGACCCAGTACTTC. Protein product: CASSLLAETQYF.